What follows are 9 T cell receptor beta chains derived from one specimen sequenced in a study of cytomegalovirus exposure and HLA in healthy donors. Primers for the PCR totalled 60 Vbeta and 13 Jbeta. Profiling relied on immunoSEQ multiplex PCR, and the TCRdb table lists in-frame clones only, not all of them. The listing records 95,000 to 150,000 clones. The source material was PBMCs. These receptors were obtained from a man aged 40-49 years in good health and CMV-seronegative.

This sequence joins TRBV18 and TRBJ2-1; tentative D call: TRBD1 (5 bases). V lost 6 bases and J lost 3, with 9 bases in between. The V gene's germline CDR1 is KGHSH and CDR2 LQKENI. The CDR3 loop spans 13 amino acids. CDR3 loop: CASSTQVYNEQFF. In nucleotides, the CDR3 is TGTGCCAGCTCCACACAGGTCTACAATGAGCAGTTCTTC.

The rearrangement uses TRBV20-1 and TRBJ2-1, with a weak D call TRBD2 (6 bases). The CDR3 has 11 amino acids. The germline V gene encodes CDR1 DFQATT and CDR2 SNEGSKA (reference sequence). V was pared by 0 bases and J by 12 bases, with 9 bases between. The DNA for the CDR3 is TGCAGTGCTAGAGATTTGGGAGGGCAGTTCTTC. Encoded protein: CSARDLGGQFF.

The V and J genes are TRBV2 and TRBJ1-2, with 8 bases that match TRBD1. Trimming at V came to 6 bases and at J to 5 bases, leaving 11 bases not matched to a gene. The CDR3 is 15 amino acids. Germline values: CDR1 SNHLY, CDR2 FYNNEI. CDR3: CASRETRQGNYGYTF. The DNA of the CDR3 is TGTGCCAGCAGGGAGACTCGACAGGGGAATTATGGCTACACCTTC.

The chain combines TRBV5-1 with TRBJ2-5; 7 bases match TRBD1. Matching the DNA end better, TRBJ2-7 makes the J call doubtful. The CDR3 consists of 15 residues. Per the germline V gene, CDR1 is SGHRS and CDR2 is YFSETQ. The CDR3, as DNA: TGCGCCAGCAGCTTCAGAGCACAGGGGTTAGACGAGCAGTACTTC. Its protein is CASSFRAQGLDEQYF.

This chain joins TRBV2 and TRBJ2-7, with D unclear. With 0 bases removed from V and 4 bases from J, the gap between germline ends came to 25 bases. Germline CDR1 SNHLY, CDR2 FYNNEI. CDR3 size: 19 residues. The CDR3 DNA sequence: TGTGCCAGCAGTGAAGCGCTTCAGGCAGTCGGCCCCTCTATATACGAGCAGTACTTC. It is translated as CASSEALQAVGPSIYEQYF.

This chain joins TRBV13 and TRBJ2-7, with 10 bases matching TRBD2. Germline loops: CDR1 PRHDT, CDR2 FYEKMQ (reference sequence). The CDR3 totals 16 residues. The J segment lost 4 bases and the V segment lost 0 bases, leaving 6 bases of the junction unmatched. CDR3 protein: CASSLGGVAGGYEQYF. The CDR3 DNA reads as TGTGCCAGCAGCTTAGGCGGGGTAGCGGGAGGATACGAGCAGTACTTC.

This chain connects TRBV29-1 to TRBJ2-7, with D perhaps matching TRBD1 (6 bases). Per germline, CDR1 SQVTM and CDR2 ANQGSEA. CDR3 length: 13 residues. V lost 4 bases to trimming and J lost 2 bases, with 12 bases between them. For the CDR3, the DNA is TGCAGCGTTGTACAGGGTGGACCCTACGAGCAGTACTTC. It yields the protein CSVVQGGPYEQYF.

The chain links TRBV5-1 to TRBJ2-7; TRBD2 matches 7 bases. Germline assignment: CDR1 SGHRS and CDR2 YFSETQ. This CDR3 is built from 15 residues. J lost 7 bases, V lost 0 bases, and 10 bases had no gene match. CDR3 sequence reads: CASSLAVGGRGEQYF. The CDR3 DNA reads as TGCGCCAGCAGCTTGGCCGTGGGAGGGAGAGGAGAGCAGTACTTC. Supplemented by reference TRBV5-1 and TRBJ2-7, the full variable domain reads KAGVTQTPRYLIKTRGQQVTLSCSPISGHRSVSWYQQTPGQGLQFLFEYFSETQRNKGNFPGRFSGRQFSNSRSEMNVSTLELGDSALYLCASSLAVGGRGEQYFGPGTRLTVT.

This chain uses TRBV27 with TRBJ1-1; TRBD1 matches 8 bases. CDR3 length equals 12 residues. The V and J ends lost 8 bases and 6 bases, in that order; junction bases with no gene match: 5. Germline CDR1 MNHEY, CDR2 SMNVEV (reference sequence). Here the CDR3 reads CASATGGAEAFF. The CDR3 nucleotides read TGTGCCAGCGCCACAGGGGGGGCTGAAGCTTTCTTT.